This T cell receptor beta chain was identified in a study of vaccination effects on CD4 cells after COVID-19. On roughly day 10 of culture, CD4+ T cells were separated out. The table came from immunoSEQ multiplex PCR; TCRdb's copy has only in-frame clones and leaves some out. The sample shows 20,000 to 25,000 clones, approximately 73% of them seen only once. This clone is a singleton in its sample. Its antigen is currently unknown. The receptor comes from a human donor who received a COVID-19 vaccine. The sample in question was CD4+ T cells from PBMCs cultured without peptide, obtained before COVID-19 vaccination.

CDR3 bases: TGTGCCAGCAGCTTGTTCTTGACTAGCGGACGGGAGACCCAGTACTTC. This encodes CASSLFLTSGRETQYF. This chain connects TRBV5-4 to TRBJ2-5, with TRBD2 identical over 9 bases. Germline CDR1 SGHNT, CDR2 YYREEE (reference sequence). The CDR3 contains 16 residues. V lost 1 base, J lost 5 bases, and 9 bases stayed unmatched.